The sequence of this T cell receptor (beta chain) was determined in a study of T cell responses to AZD1222 COVID-19 vaccine. Sequencing used immunoSEQ multiplex PCR; TCRdb keeps in-frame clones, though not all of them. The data show 110,000 or so clones, about 89% seen once. Whole-study findings and limits: Just a handful of people given AZD1222 tested seropositive at baseline.

Per the germline V gene, CDR1 is SQVTM and CDR2 is ANQGSEA. Between the trimmed V and J ends, which lost 2 bases and 0 bases, there was a span of 12 bases. The CDR3 is 15 residues long. Analyses pooled second doses at about 4 or about 12 weeks. As to this clone: Its antigen is not identified.

Specimen: peripheral blood, collected 28 days after the second AZD1222 dose. This clonotype was obtained from an adult who received the AZD1222 COVID-19 vaccine. V usage is TRBV29-1 and J usage is TRBJ2-3, with a possible D match to TRBD1 (6 bases). The DNA of the CDR3 is TGCAGCGTTGAAACTTTCCAGGGGAGCACAGATACGCAGTATTTT. It translates to CSVETFQGSTDTQYF.